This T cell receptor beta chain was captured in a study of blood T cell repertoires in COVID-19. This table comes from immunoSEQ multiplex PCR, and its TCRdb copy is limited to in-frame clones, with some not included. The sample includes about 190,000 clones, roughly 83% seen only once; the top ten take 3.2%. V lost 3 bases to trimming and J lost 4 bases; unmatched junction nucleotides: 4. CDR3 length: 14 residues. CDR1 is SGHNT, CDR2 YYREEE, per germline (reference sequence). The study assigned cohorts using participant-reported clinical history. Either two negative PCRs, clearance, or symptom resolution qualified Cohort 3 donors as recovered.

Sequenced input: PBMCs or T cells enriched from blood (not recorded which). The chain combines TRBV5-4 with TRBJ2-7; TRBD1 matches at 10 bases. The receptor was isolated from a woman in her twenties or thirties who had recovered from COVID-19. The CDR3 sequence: CASSSGTGEYEQYF. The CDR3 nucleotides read TGTGCCAGCAGCTCCGGGACAGGGGAGTACGAGCAGTACTTC.